These T cell receptor beta chains were read from a single sample in a study of shared clonotypes between healthy human individuals. Generated by immunoSEQ multiplex PCR, the TCRdb table keeps only in-frame clones and is missing some. Among about 2 million clones listed, 85% to 95% were seen once. The specimen sequenced was naive CD8+ T cells sorted from blood. Receptor source: a man aged 18 to 29 in good health. Each CDR3 is given with its conserved first and last residue. A D gene is named only where the DNA matches it firmly. The size of a clone is reported for some rows only, either as once, few or many, or as a class for expanded clones.

J gene	clone size	V gene	D gene	CDR3 DNA	CDR3 protein
TRBJ1-2	few	TRBV29-1	.	TGCAGCGTTGATCTGGGGGTCTATGGCTACACCTTC	CSVDLGVYGYTF
TRBJ2-7	.	TRBV4-3	.	TGCGCCAGCAGCCAAGACCCTACCCCTGGGGCCTACGAGCAGTACTTC	CASSQDPTPGAYEQYF
TRBJ2-1	.	TRBV25-1	TRBD1	TGTGCCAGCAGTCAACAGGGGGCCTACAATGAGCAGTTCTTC	CASSQQGAYNEQFF
TRBJ1-2	few	TRBV6-4	.	TGTGCCAGCAAGGCAGGATCGCCGTATGGCTACACCTTC	CASKAGSPYGYTF
TRBJ2-7	.	TRBV4-1	.	TGCGCCAGCAGCCAGCTTATTCAGGGCGAGCAGTACTTC	CASSQLIQGEQYF
TRBJ2-1	.	TRBV27	.	TGTGCCAGCAGTTTCCAGGAAAACAATGAGCAGTTCTTC	CASSFQENNEQFF
TRBJ1-2	.	TRBV6-1	.	TGTGCCAGCAGGACAACAGGGATAGTCAACTATGGCTACACCTTC	CASRTTGIVNYGYTF
TRBJ2-3	.	TRBV11-2	.	TGTGCCAGCAGCTCCTCCCCCGGAGGGGCGGCAGATACGCAGTATTTT	CASSSSPGGAADTQYF
TRBJ1-5	.	TRBV6-6	.	TGTGCCAGCAGTTACTTTGGGCTGGTGAATCAGCCCCAGCATTTT	CASSYFGLVNQPQHF
TRBJ2-5	.	TRBV7-6	TRBD2	TGTGCCAGCAGCTCCCCGGGACTAGCGTCCCAAGGTACCCAGTACTTC	CASSSPGLASQGTQYF
TRBJ1-6	.	TRBV9	.	TGTGCCAGCAGCGTAGGCGGGGATAATTCACCCCTCCACTTT	CASSVGGDNSPLHF
TRBJ2-3	.	TRBV11-2	TRBD2	TGTGCCAGCAGCCCCTTGCGGGGGGATACGCAGTATTTT	CASSPLRGDTQYF
TRBJ2-1	.	TRBV5-4	TRBD2	TGTGCCAGCAGCTTGGGGACTAGCGGGAGTAGAAACAATGAGCAGTTCTTC	CASSLGTSGSRNNEQFF
TRBJ2-7	.	TRBV9	.	TGTGCCAGCAGCGCTGGGGGTTCCTACGAGCAGTACTTC	CASSAGGSYEQYF
TRBJ2-3	.	TRBV4-3	TRBD2	TGCGCCAGCAGCCAAGATAGGGCTAGCGGGAGATCAGATACGCAGTATTTT	CASSQDRASGRSDTQYF
TRBJ2-7	.	TRBV27	.	TGTGCCAGCAGGCTGAATGGAGGGAGGTACGAGCAGTACTTC	CASRLNGGRYEQYF
TRBJ2-2	.	TRBV11-2	.	TGTGCCAGCAGCCCCCAAGGGATTCCCGGGGAGCTGTTTTTT	CASSPQGIPGELFF
TRBJ2-1	once	TRBV27	.	TGTGCCAGCACCGAAGCGGAAAAGCAGTTCTTC	CASTEAEKQFF